A single sample gave rise to the 18 T cell receptor beta chains below, sequenced in a study of T cells in Graves' hyperthyroidism and ophthalmopathy. TCR beta CDR3 sequences were amplified from RNA transcripts. When the TCR CDR3 underwent first-round RT-PCR, the HTBI primer set was used. In TCRdb, the multiplex PCR reads were re-called with MiXCR into one record per CDR3 protein. Among about 600,000 distinct CDR3 sequences listed, roughly 16% were seen once. Sequenced sample: blood. These receptors all stem from a woman in her thirties or forties with Graves' ophthalmopathy.

Ten or more counts support this clonotype. This chain joins TRBV11-2 and TRBJ2-3, with TRBD2 as a possible D gene (5 bases). This CDR3 region has 14 residues. V was trimmed by 4 bases and J by 3 bases, leaving 11 bases between them. CDR1 SGHAT and CDR2 FQNNGV come from the germline V gene. CDR3 nucleotide sequence: TGTGCCAGCAGCTCCCGGAGGCGAACAGATACGCAGTATTTT. Amino acid sequence: CASSSRRRTDTQYF.

The chain uses TRBV20-1 and TRBJ2-2; no clear D gene. CDR3 length: 13 amino acids. V was trimmed by 2 bases and J by 6 bases, leaving 10 bases between them. Per germline, CDR1 DFQATT and CDR2 SNEGSKA (reference sequence). The CDR3 loop is CSARFGGSGELFF. CDR3 DNA: TGCAGTGCTAGATTCGGCGGATCCGGGGAGCTGTTTTTT.

At least ten counts were recorded for this clonotype. The rearrangement joins TRBV11-2 to TRBJ1-1; TRBD1 matches 7 bases. The germline V gene has CDR1 SGHAT and CDR2 FQNNGV. J lost 8 bases, V lost 3 bases, and 6 bases had no gene match. This CDR3 has 13 residues. The CDR3 region is CASSFKGAGEAFF. The CDR3 DNA follows: TGTGCCAGCAGCTTTAAGGGGGCGGGAGAAGCTTTCTTT. Using reference TRBV11-2 and TRBJ1-1 for the parts outside the CDR3, the full variable domain is EAGVAQSPRYKIIEKRQSVAFWCNPISGHATLYWYQQILGQGPKLLIQFQNNGVVDDSQLPKDRFSAERLKGVDSTLKIQPAKLEDSAVYLCASSFKGAGEAFFGQGTRLTVV.

In its sample, this clonotype was seen many times. The chain is built from TRBV4-1 and TRBJ1-1, with D maybe TRBD1 (5 bases). With 3 bases removed from V and 3 bases from J, the gap between germline ends came to 11 bases. This CDR3 is built from 14 residues. Germline assignment: CDR1 MGHRA and CDR2 YSYEKL. CDR3 sequence: CASSQILGDTEAFF. CDR3 bases: TGCGCCAGCAGCCAGATCTTAGGGGACACTGAAGCTTTCTTT.

This clonotype showed up many times. V gene TRBV12-3 or TRBV12-4 combines with J gene TRBJ2-2; 11 bases match TRBD2. This CDR3 region has 15 residues. Losses at the gene ends were 5 bases for V and 8 bases for J; bases not matched to a gene: 7. The CDR3 protein is CASSTTSGIAGELFF. The CDR3 nucleotides are TGTGCCAGCAGTACGACTAGCGGGATTGCTGGGGAGCTGTTTTTT.

This clonotype was found a few times. V and J are TRBV12-3 or TRBV12-4 and TRBJ1-1, with 9 bases identical to TRBD1. The length of the CDR3 is 16 residues. The ends lost 5 bases at V and 0 bases at J; junction bases unmatched: 7. As DNA, the CDR3 is TGTGCCAGCAGTCCTTACGGACAGGGGTTGAACACTGAAGCTTTCTTT. This encodes CASSPYGQGLNTEAFF.

This clonotype was seen more than once but under ten times. The V call is TRBV15, the J call TRBJ1-5; perhaps TRBD1 as D (5 bases). In germline, CDR1 is LNHNV, CDR2 YYDKDF (reference sequence). The CDR3 consists of 15 residues. The V gene lost 1 base and the J gene lost 7 bases, with 14 bases spanning the gap. CDR3: CATSRGQGRRQPQHF. The CDR3 DNA sequence: TGTGCCACCAGCAGAGGGCAGGGAAGGAGGCAGCCCCAGCATTTT.

This rearrangement joins TRBV10-1 to TRBJ2-7; D perhaps matches TRBD2 (5 bases). The CDR3 contains 12 residues. V was clipped by 6 bases and J by 7 bases, with 13 bases between them. The germline gives CDR1 WNHNN, CDR2 SYGVQD (reference sequence). DNA of the CDR3: TGCGCCAGCAGCGAAGACCCGGGGGAGCAGTACTTC. Protein sequence: CASSEDPGEQYF.

In its sample, this clonotype was seen many times. The chain combines TRBV2 with TRBJ2-3; D is unclear. This CDR3 is 9 amino acids long. The V gene's germline CDR1 is SNHLY and CDR2 FYNNEI. Trimming shortened V by 7 bases and J by 4 bases, and 0 bases separated the two germline ends. The CDR3 bases are TGTGCCAGCACAGATACGCAGTATTTT. Translation gives CASTDTQYF.

This clonotype was seen ten or more times. V and J are TRBV7-9 and TRBJ2-3; 7 bases are a match to TRBD1. Germline V gene data show CDR1 as SEHNR and CDR2 as FQNEAQ (reference sequence). This CDR3 spans 14 amino acids. The junction had 5 bases not matched to a gene; V was cut back by 5 bases and J by 3 bases. CDR3 nucleotide sequence: TGTGCCAGCAGCATACAGGGGATTACAGATACGCAGTATTTT. The encoded protein is CASSIQGITDTQYF. Together with reference TRBV7-9 and TRBJ2-3, the CDR3 gives the full variable domain: DTGVSQNPRHKITKRGQNVTFRCDPISEHNRLYWYRQTLGQGPEFLTYFQNEAQLEKSRLLSDRFSAERPKGSFSTLEIQRTEQGDSAMYLCASSIQGITDTQYFGPGTRLTVL.

This clonotype appeared many times. This sequence joins TRBV7-9 and TRBJ2-1; tentatively, D is TRBD2 (6 bases). This CDR3 region has 14 residues. Germline CDR1 is SEHNR and CDR2 is FQNEAQ (reference sequence). The V end lost 3 bases, the J end lost 4 bases, and 10 bases lay between the germline ends. The CDR3 sequence is CASSFGGAYNEQFF. The CDR3 DNA sequence: TGTGCCAGCAGCTTTGGCGGGGCTTACAATGAGCAGTTCTTC.

This clonotype has a count of ten or more. The chain recombines TRBV12-3 or TRBV12-4 with TRBJ1-1; no clear D. V lost 7 bases to trimming and J lost 1 base, with 10 bases between them. This CDR3 contains 13 residues. CDR3 coding DNA: TGTGCCAGCAACGGCGGAGAGAACACTGAAGCTTTCTTT. Translating gives CASNGGENTEAFF.

This clonotype showed up many times. The chain recombines TRBV12-3 or TRBV12-4 with TRBJ2-1; 10 positions match TRBD1. V was clipped by 6 bases and J by 9 bases; unmatched bases: 2. This CDR3 has 12 amino acids. The CDR3: CASRTGGFEQFF. Written as DNA, the CDR3 is TGTGCCAGCAGGACAGGGGGCTTTGAGCAGTTCTTC.

A few counts support this clonotype. This chain connects TRBV2 to TRBJ2-1; the match to TRBD2 covers 10 bases. V lost 3 bases, J lost 4 bases, and 9 bases stayed unmatched. The CDR3 is 17 amino acids. The germline gives CDR1 SNHLY, CDR2 FYNNEI. The CDR3 here is CASSEPKLAGPYNEQFF. In nucleotides, the CDR3 is TGTGCCAGCAGTGAGCCGAAACTAGCGGGACCATACAATGAGCAGTTCTTC.

This clonotype showed up just a few times. V usage is TRBV9 and J usage is TRBJ2-5, with D hard to call. Germline V gene data show CDR1 as SGDLS and CDR2 as YYNGEE. Trimming stripped 4 bases from V and 3 bases from J, with 10 bases between. The CDR3 contains 13 residues. CDR3 sequence: CASSINAEETQYF. In DNA form, the CDR3 reads TGTGCCAGCAGCATAAACGCGGAAGAGACCCAGTACTTC.

The chain is built from TRBV9 and TRBJ1-2; D possibly corresponds to TRBD1 (6 bases). The CDR3 loop spans 14 amino acids. CDR1 and CDR2 from the germline V gene are SGDLS and YYNGEE. V lost 0 bases to trimming and J lost 7 bases, with 13 bases between them. The CDR3 protein is CASSVGQAEGGYTF. CDR3 nucleotide sequence: TGTGCCAGCAGCGTAGGACAGGCCGAGGGTGGCTACACCTTC.

This clonotype was observed a handful of times. The V gene is TRBV7-9, the J gene TRBJ1-2; D remains unclear. Germline V gene data show CDR1 as SEHNR and CDR2 as FQNEAQ (reference sequence). V lost 5 bases to trimming and J lost 4 bases, with 17 bases between them. This CDR3 has 15 residues. CDR3 sequence (DNA): TGTGCCAGCAGCCTAACACCCGATCGGGGCTATGGCTACACCTTC. Translating it yields CASSLTPDRGYGYTF.

This clonotype was found a few times. This chain links TRBV27 with TRBJ1-6; no clear D. Trimming stripped 6 bases from V and 4 bases from J, with 13 bases between. Germline V gene data show CDR1 as MNHEY and CDR2 as SMNVEV (reference sequence). The CDR3 sequence is 15 residues long. The CDR3 bases are TGTGCCAGCAGCGCCGATTTGGGTTATAATTCACCCCTCCACTTT. Residues: CASSADLGYNSPLHF.